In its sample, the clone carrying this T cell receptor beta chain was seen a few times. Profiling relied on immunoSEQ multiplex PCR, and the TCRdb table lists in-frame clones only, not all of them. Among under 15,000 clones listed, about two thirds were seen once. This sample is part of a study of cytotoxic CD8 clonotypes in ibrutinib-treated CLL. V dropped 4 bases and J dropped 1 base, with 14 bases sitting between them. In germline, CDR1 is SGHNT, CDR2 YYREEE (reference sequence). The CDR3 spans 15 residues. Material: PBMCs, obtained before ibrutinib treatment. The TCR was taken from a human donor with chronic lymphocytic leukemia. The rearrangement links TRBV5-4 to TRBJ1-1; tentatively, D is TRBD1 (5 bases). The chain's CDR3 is CASSLQDTPNTEAFF. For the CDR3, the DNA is TGTGCCAGCAGCCTCCAGGACACCCCGAACACTGAAGCTTTCTTT.